This T cell receptor (beta chain) was recovered during a study of OX40 agonist ivuxolimab in advanced cancers. Study overall: A mean age of approximately 60 years, range about 20 to 79, was recorded, and roughly 80% were male. Points from the study as a whole: The expanded peripheral T cells' antigen specificity was not determined. Expansion of clones was among the lowest in partial responders at 0.1-3.0 mg/kg.

Libraries were prepared by immunoSEQ multiplex PCR; TCRdb keeps only in-frame clonotypes and omits some of them. This sample carries just over 60,000 clones, about 85% of them seen once, and the ten largest clones take around 16%. Note on this clone: Its antigen remains unidentified.

Germline CDR1 and CDR2: LNHDA and SQIVND (reference sequence). This CDR3 has 13 residues. Trimming removed 3 bases from V and 4 bases from J, with 9 bases in between. The rearrangement uses TRBV19 and TRBJ1-2; D might be TRBD1 (5 bases). The source material was CD4+ or CD8+ T cells sorted from blood, sampled in a trial of the OX40 agonist ivuxolimab. The TCR originated in an adult with an advanced solid tumor such as melanoma, head and neck, liver or kidney cancer. The CDR3 loop reads CASSIGAAYGYTF. The DNA for the CDR3 is TGTGCCAGTAGTATCGGGGCAGCCTATGGCTACACCTTC. Combining the CDR3 with reference TRBV19 and TRBJ1-2 gives the whole variable domain DGGITQSPKYLFRKEGQNVTLSCEQNLNHDAMYWYRQDPGQGLRLIYYSQIVNDFQKGDIAEGYSVSREKKESFPLTVTSAQKNPTAFYLCASSIGAAYGYTFGSGTRLTVV.